This T cell receptor beta chain derives from a study of blood T cell repertoires in COVID-19. The germline V and J ends were trimmed by 2 bases and 0 bases, with 13 bases remaining between them. Germline V gene lookup returns CDR1 MDHEN and CDR2 SYDVKM. The CDR3 totals 16 residues. The method was immunoSEQ multiplex PCR; TCRdb's version includes in-frame clones alone and lacks a portion of them. The sample shows some 120,000 clones, under 85% of them seen only once. The V call is TRBV28, the J call TRBJ1-1; no clear D. The source is a woman aged 55 to 70 with acute or convalescent COVID-19. The sequencing input was peripheral blood. The CDR3 reads CASSLGLWRMNTEAFF. Written as DNA, the CDR3 is TGTGCCAGCAGTTTAGGGTTGTGGAGAATGAACACTGAAGCTTTCTTT.